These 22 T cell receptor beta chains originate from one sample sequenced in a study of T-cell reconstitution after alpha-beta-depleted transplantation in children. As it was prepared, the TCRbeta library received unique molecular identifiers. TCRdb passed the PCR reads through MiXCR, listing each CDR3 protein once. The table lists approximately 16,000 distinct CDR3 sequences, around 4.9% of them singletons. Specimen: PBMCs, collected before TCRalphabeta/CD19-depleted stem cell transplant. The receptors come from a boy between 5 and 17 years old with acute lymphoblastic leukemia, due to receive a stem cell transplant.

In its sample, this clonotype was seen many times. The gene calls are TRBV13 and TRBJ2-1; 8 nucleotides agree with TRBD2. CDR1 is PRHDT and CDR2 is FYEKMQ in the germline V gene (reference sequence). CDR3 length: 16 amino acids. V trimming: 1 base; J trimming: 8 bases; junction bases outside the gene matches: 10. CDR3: CASSLVTGGARDEQFF. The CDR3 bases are TGTGCCAGCAGCTTAGTGACCGGGGGGGCCCGAGATGAGCAGTTCTTC.

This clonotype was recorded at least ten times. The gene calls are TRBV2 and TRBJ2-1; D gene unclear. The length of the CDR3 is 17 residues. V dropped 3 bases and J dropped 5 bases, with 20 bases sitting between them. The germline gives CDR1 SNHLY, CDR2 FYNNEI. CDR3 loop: CASSERWRRNYHNEQFF. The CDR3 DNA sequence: TGTGCCAGCAGTGAGCGGTGGCGGCGGAATTATCACAATGAGCAGTTCTTC.

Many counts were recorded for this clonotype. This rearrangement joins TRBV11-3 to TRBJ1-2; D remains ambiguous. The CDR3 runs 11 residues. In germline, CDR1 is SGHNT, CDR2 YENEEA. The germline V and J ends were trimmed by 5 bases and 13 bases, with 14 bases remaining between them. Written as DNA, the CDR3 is TGTGCCAGCAGCCTGTATTCGGCTATCACCTTC. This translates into CASSLYSAITF.

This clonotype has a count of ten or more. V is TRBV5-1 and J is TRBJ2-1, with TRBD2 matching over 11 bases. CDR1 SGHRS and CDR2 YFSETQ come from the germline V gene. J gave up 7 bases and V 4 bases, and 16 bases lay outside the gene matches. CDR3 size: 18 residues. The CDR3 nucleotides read TGCGCCAGCAGCCCTAGGGCTAGCGGGGGGTCGTGGGTTAATGAGCAGTTCTTC. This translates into CASSPRASGGSWVNEQFF.

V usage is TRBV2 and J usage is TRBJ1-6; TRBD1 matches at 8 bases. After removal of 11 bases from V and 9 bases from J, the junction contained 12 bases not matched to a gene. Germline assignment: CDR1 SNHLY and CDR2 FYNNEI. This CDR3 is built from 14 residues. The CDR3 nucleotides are TGTGCCTTCAGCCCGACAGGGGTTAGTTCACCCCTCCACTTT. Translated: CAFSPTGVSSPLHF.

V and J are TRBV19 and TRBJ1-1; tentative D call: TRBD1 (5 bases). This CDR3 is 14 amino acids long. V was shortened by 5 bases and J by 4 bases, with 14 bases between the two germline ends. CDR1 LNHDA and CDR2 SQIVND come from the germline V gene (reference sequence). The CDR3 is CASSPGHGVTEAFF. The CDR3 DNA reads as TGTGCCAGTAGTCCCGGACATGGGGTCACTGAAGCTTTCTTT.

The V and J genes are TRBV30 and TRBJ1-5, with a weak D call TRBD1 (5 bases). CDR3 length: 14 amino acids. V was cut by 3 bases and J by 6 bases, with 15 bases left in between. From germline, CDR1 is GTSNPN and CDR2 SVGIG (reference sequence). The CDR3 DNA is TGTGCCTGGAGGGGACGCGCGGGATTTCAGCCCCAGCATTTT. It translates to CAWRGRAGFQPQHF. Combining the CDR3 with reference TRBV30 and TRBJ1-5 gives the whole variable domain SQTIHQWPATLVQPVGSPLSLECTVEGTSNPNLYWYRQAAGRGLQLLFYSVGIGQISSEVPQNLSASRPQDRQFILSSKKLLLSDSGFYLCAWRGRAGFQPQHFGDGTRLSIL.

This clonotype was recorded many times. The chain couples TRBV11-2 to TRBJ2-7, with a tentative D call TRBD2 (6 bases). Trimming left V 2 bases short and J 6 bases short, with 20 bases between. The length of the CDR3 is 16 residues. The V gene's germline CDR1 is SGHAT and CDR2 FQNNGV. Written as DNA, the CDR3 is TGTGCCAGCAGCTTAATCGAAGGAGGGGTTTCCCTCGAGCAGTACTTC. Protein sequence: CASSLIEGGVSLEQYF.

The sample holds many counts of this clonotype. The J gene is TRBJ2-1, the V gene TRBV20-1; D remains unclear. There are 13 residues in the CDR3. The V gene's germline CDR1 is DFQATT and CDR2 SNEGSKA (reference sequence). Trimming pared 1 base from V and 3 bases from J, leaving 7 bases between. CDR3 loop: CSARGVSYNEQFF. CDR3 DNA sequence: TGCAGTGCTAGAGGGGTTAGCTACAATGAGCAGTTCTTC.

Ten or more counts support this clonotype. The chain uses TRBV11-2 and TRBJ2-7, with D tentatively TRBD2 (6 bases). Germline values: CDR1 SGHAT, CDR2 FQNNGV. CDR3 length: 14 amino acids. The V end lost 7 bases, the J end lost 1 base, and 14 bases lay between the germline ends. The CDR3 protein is CASTRLEESYEQYF. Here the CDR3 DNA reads TGTGCCAGCACCCGACTAGAGGAGTCCTACGAGCAGTACTTC.

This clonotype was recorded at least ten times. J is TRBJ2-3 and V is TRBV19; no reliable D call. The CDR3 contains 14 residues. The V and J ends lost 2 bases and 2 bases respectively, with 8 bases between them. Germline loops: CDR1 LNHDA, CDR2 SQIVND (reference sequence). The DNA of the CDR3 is TGTGCCAGTAGTATAAGGCAGGCCACAGATACGCAGTATTTT. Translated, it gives CASSIRQATDTQYF.

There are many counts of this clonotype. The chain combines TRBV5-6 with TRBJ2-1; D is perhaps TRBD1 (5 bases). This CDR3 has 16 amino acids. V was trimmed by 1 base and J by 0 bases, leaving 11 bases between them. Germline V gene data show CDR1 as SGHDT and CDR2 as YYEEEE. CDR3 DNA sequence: TGTGCCAGCAGCTTGTTAGGGGAAAGCTCCTACAATGAGCAGTTCTTC. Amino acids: CASSLLGESSYNEQFF.

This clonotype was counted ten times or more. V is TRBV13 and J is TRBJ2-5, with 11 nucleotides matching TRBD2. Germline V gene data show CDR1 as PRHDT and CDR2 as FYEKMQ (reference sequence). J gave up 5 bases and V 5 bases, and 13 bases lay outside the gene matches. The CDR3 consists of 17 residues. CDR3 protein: CASSRGTSGRGWETQYF. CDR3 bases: TGTGCCAGCAGCAGAGGGACTAGCGGCCGCGGGTGGGAGACCCAGTACTTC.

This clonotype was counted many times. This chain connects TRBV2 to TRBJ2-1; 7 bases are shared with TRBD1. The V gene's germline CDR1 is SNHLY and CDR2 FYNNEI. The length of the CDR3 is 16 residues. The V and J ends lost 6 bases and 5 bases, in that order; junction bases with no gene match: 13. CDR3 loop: CASRVLTGVKDNEQFF. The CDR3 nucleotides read TGTGCCAGCAGAGTTTTAACAGGGGTGAAGGACAATGAGCAGTTCTTC.

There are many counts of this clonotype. CDR3 in amino acids: CSAAIGRWIDQPQHF. In DNA form, the CDR3 reads TGCAGTGCTGCCATAGGACGTTGGATAGATCAGCCCCAGCATTTT. The chain employs TRBV20-1 and TRBJ1-5, with unresolved D. The germline V gene has CDR1 DFQATT and CDR2 SNEGSKA (reference sequence). Trimming left V 5 bases short and J 5 bases short, with 19 bases between. The CDR3 is 15 amino acids.

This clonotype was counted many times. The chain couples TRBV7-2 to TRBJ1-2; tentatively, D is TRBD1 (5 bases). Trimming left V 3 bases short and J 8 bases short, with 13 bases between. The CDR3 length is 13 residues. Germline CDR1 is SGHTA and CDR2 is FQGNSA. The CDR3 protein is CASSFRAWDGYTF. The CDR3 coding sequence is TGTGCCAGCAGCTTTCGGGCCTGGGACGGCTACACCTTC.

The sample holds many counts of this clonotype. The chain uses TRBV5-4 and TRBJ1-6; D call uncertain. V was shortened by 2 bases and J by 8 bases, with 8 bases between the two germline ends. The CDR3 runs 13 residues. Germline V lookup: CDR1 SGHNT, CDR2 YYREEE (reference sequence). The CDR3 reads CASSLQHDSPLHF. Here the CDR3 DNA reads TGTGCCAGCAGCTTACAGCACGATTCACCCCTCCACTTT.

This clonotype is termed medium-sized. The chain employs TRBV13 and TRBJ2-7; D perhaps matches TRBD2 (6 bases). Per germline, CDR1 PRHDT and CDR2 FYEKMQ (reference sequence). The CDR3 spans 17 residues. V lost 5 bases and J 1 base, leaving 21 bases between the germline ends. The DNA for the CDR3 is TGTGCCAGCAGCCATGCCACTAGCTGGGCGGGTTCCTACGAGCAGTACTTC. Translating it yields CASSHATSWAGSYEQYF.

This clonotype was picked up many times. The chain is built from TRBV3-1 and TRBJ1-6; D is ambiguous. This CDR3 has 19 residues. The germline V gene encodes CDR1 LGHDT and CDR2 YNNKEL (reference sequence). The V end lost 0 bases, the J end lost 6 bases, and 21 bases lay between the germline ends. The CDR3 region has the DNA TGTGCCAGCAGCCAAGATCAAGGGAAAGGCACCCCATTTAATTCACCCCTCCACTTT. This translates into CASSQDQGKGTPFNSPLHF.

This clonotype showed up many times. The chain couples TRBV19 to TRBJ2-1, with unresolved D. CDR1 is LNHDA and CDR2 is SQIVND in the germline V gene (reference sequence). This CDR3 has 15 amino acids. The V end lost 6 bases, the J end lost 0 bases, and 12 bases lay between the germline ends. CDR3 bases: TGTGCCAGTAGAAACGGACCTAGCTCCTACAATGAGCAGTTCTTC. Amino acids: CASRNGPSSYNEQFF.

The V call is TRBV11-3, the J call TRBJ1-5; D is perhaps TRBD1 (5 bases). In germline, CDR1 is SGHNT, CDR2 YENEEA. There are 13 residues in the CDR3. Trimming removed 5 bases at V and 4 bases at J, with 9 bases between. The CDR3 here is CASSPGGNQPQHF. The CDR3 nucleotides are TGTGCCAGCAGCCCGGGGGGGAATCAGCCCCAGCATTTT.

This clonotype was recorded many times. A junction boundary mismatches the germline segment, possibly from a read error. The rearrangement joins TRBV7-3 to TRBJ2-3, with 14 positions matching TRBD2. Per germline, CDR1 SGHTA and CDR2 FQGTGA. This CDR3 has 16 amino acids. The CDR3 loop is CASSQGTSGSRDTQYF. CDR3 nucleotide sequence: TGTGCCAGCAGTCAAGGGACTAGCGGGAGCAGAGATACGCAGTATTTT.